This TCR beta chain derives from a study of regulatory T cells in long-lasting Graves disease (dated by TCRdb to about 2021). Describing the broader study: In the newly diagnosed Graves' disease group, patients had been taking antithyroid drugs for less than 3 months. Peripheral blood TCR sequencing and RNA sequencing compared persistent Graves' disease patients with newly diagnosed Graves' disease patients. The study was registered as a clinical trial and conducted in China. A total of about 33 samples underwent TCR sequencing, from 13 patients with persistent Graves' disease and 20 patients with newly diagnosed Graves' disease. Summary of the overall study and its limitations: Only the TCR beta chain was sequenced and analyzed. Persistent Graves' disease patients showed lower TCR Shannon entropy and fewer highly expanded clones than newly diagnosed patients, suggesting clonal expansion. The small sample size was acknowledged by the authors as a limitation that may reduce accuracy. Because the primary lesion, thyroid tissue, could not be accessed, the study looked at peripheral blood alone. Persistent patients shared more public clonotypes among themselves (around 2,800) than newly diagnosed patients did (approximately 900).

The time point tag for this specimen amounts to: newly diagnosed GD, antithyroid drugs for less than 3 months. For both TCR sequencing and RNA sequencing, RNA was extracted from PBMCs using TRIzol. The diagnosis of Graves' disease was made according to American Thyroid Association guidelines. The patients came from an endocrinology department in Xi'an, China. Each patient gave about 10 milliliters of peripheral blood, collected in an EDTA anticoagulant tube. PBMCs were isolated by Ficoll Paque Plus density gradient separation without further T cell sorting. An Agilent 2100 Bioanalyzer and agarose gel were used to check RNA quality, and a NanoDrop 2000 was used to measure RNA concentration. The library was produced with multiplex PCR. The sequencer listed for this sample is Illumina HiSeq 4000. To build TCR beta libraries, CDR3 regions were amplified by Arm-PCR using iRepertoire HTBI primers. Before sequencing, the PCR products went through gel purification. In the original analysis: Across samples, about 64 TRBV and 14 TRBJ segments were identified and used for gene usage analysis of CDR3 amino acid clonotypes. Filtered high-quality paired reads were merged into contigs using COPE and FqMerger. BLAST was used to align contigs to IMGT TRBV, TRBD and TRBJ reference genes, with CDR3 defined following IMGT. Any clonotype with a frequency above 0.1% was counted as a highly expanded clone. Repertoire diversity was measured by Shannon entropy, and V-J evenness by the Gini coefficient. Public clonotypes were defined as clonotypes shared by more than one individual. TCRdb reran the public reads through fastp at Q25 and MiXCR, keeping productive beta chains. Rows are combined by CDR3 protein, so each entry shows the most common genes and DNA. V and J calls and clone size were set by TCRdb, not the authors. The sample table records 400,000 to 500,000 distinct CDR3 sequences; about 14% of these occur just once. Roughly 15% of the sample comes from the top ten.

This clonotype has a handful of counts. Its target antigen remains unknown. No clone much larger than this one lies a single base away; base qualities are absent. These same data were also listed under a study on T cells in Graves' hyperthyroidism and ophthalmopathy. The second source states: Stable Graves' hyperthyroidism was defined as no progression to ophthalmopathy during 18 months of follow-up. Hyperthyroidism patients were aged 18 to 65 years and newly diagnosed, with disease duration of less than 2 months. Exclusion was applied to patients with uncontrolled infections, other autoimmune diseases, pregnancy or lactation. Diagnoses were established on the basis of clinical symptoms, serum thyroxine and TRAb, thyroid ultrasound, and orbital computed tomography. The first round of RT-PCR for the TCR CDR3 was performed with the HTBI primer set and the Qiagen OneStep RT-PCR kit. Most expanded thyroid clonotypes (frequency above 0.001) were also detected in blood, a finding suggesting that blood repertoires may reflect thyroid immune responses. Ophthalmopathy was separated from stable hyperthyroidism by a 13 V-J signature model, with 85% to 90% sensitivity and just over 81% specificity obtained in cross-validation and 80%/75% obtained in testing. In validation, the model predicted progression to ophthalmopathy a median of roughly six months before onset, with about 70% sensitivity and about 72% specificity. A discovery cohort of around 98 patients, about 40 with Graves' ophthalmopathy and roughly 59 with stable Graves' hyperthyroidism, was used to find distinguishing TCR V-J signatures. Whether ophthalmopathy could be predicted prospectively was tested in an independent validation cohort made up of under 20 hyperthyroidism patients plus 17 patients who later progressed to ophthalmopathy. The approximately 98 discovery patients were randomly divided into training and test sets at a 7:3 ratio. Thyroid tissue and blood T-cell repertoires from about six Graves' hyperthyroidism patients were also compared in the study. Following sampling, methimazole starting at 30 mg daily was given to hyperthyroidism patients, and high-dose intravenous methylprednisolone was given to ophthalmopathy patients. Libraries were constructed in a second round of multiplex PCR, after which size selection and purification were carried out. Libraries were sequenced paired-end with 100 bp reads on an Illumina HiSeq2000. SOAPnuke was used to process the raw data, throwing out any read that contained adapters or uncalled bases, had a mean Phred below 15, or lacked an exact constant-primer or identifier match. High-quality paired reads were merged with COPE v1.2.5, and unique nucleotide sequences were defined as clonotypes. MiTCR v1.1 was used to align clonotypes to the IMGT TRBV, TRBD and TRBJ reference segments. Analysis was restricted to V-J combinations with a frequency above 0.0001, which covered roughly 99% of repertoires. A TCS score was defined as the ratio between F50 (clonal expansion) and ExV (chaos), using BLOSUM62-based TCRdist between CDR3 peptides within each V-J. Welch's t-statistics and random forest reduced fewer than 550 V-J features to 13, which were used in a naive Bayes classifier (R e1071). No statistical method was used to fix the sample size in advance, and group allocation was not hidden from the investigators. The paper describes TCR Vbeta CDR3 sequencing of roughly 130 peripheral blood samples, made up of 43 ophthalmopathy patients, some 76 hyperthyroidism patients and around 17 progressor patients.

Material: peripheral blood mononuclear cells (PBMCs), obtained at new diagnosis, from a patient treated with antithyroid drugs. This clonotype was sampled from a woman aged 45-60 years with Graves disease. Donor details come from another sample of the same person, matched by shared clones.

The DNA sequence is given as TGCGCCAGCAGCGTGACAGGGGAACTATCTGAAGCTTTCTTT. It specifies CASSVTGELSEAFF. The chain links TRBV5-1 with TRBJ1-1, with 8 middle bases fitting TRBD1. Reading the germline V gene gives CDR1 SGHRS and CDR2 YFSETQ. The CDR3 sequence holds 14 residues, the cysteine and phenylalanine included. Only CDR3 DNA is held: 42 bases, read in frame from base 1. Trimming removed 4 bases from V and 6 bases from J; the gene matches leave 8 bases unexplained.